One and the same sample provided the 15 T cell receptor beta chains below, sequenced in a study of blood T cell repertoires in COVID-19. TCRdb keeps only in-frame clones here, not all; method: immunoSEQ multiplex PCR. This table has about 75,000 clones, less than 85% appearing once. Sample: peripheral blood. Receptors originate from a human donor with acute or convalescent COVID-19. The donor label of this sample is uncertain.

This chain connects TRBV6-5 to TRBJ2-5, with 13 bases aligning to TRBD2. The CDR3 contains 14 residues. Germline CDR1 and CDR2: MNHEY and SVGAGI. The junction had 3 bases not matched to a gene; V was cut back by 6 bases and J by 5 bases. CDR3 region: CASRTSGGIETQYF. The CDR3 nucleotides read TGTGCCAGCAGGACTAGCGGGGGGATCGAGACCCAGTACTTC.

The chain links TRBV5-6 to TRBJ2-7; 12 nucleotides align to TRBD2. This CDR3 region has 16 residues. The V gene end was trimmed by 0 bases and the J gene end by 7 bases; junction bases not matched to a gene: 8. From germline, CDR1 is SGHDT and CDR2 YYEEEE. Here the CDR3 reads CASSLATTSGGREQYF. In DNA form, the CDR3 reads TGTGCCAGCAGCTTGGCCACGACTAGCGGGGGACGGGAGCAGTACTTC.

This rearrangement joins TRBV10-3 to TRBJ2-7, with 8 positions matching TRBD2. The CDR3 has 12 residues. V lost 10 bases, J lost 0 bases, and 2 bases stayed unmatched. Germline assignment: CDR1 ENHRY and CDR2 SYGVKD. CDR3 nucleotide sequence: TGTGCCACTGGGACTAGCTCCTACGAGCAGTACTTC. Residues: CATGTSSYEQYF.

The genes are TRBV27 and TRBJ2-7; D is undetermined. Deletions cut 2 bases from V and 2 bases from J, with 10 bases between. Germline-derived CDR1 and CDR2 are MNHEY and SMNVEV (reference sequence). This CDR3 has 14 residues. CDR3: CASSLGPSPYEQYF. The CDR3 DNA reads as TGTGCCAGCAGTTTAGGTCCCAGTCCCTACGAGCAGTACTTC.

The chain uses TRBV24-1 and TRBJ2-7; 8 bases agree with TRBD1. Germline V gives CDR1 KGHDR, CDR2 SFDVKD. The CDR3 runs 11 residues. Germline trimming cut 10 bases from V and 6 bases from J; bases unmatched to any gene: 4. CDR3 loop: CATADRAEQYV. The CDR3 DNA follows: TGTGCCACTGCGGACAGGGCCGAGCAGTACGTC.

The genes are TRBV10-3 and TRBJ2-1; 8 bases fit TRBD1. Germline V gives CDR1 ENHRY, CDR2 SYGVKD. The J segment lost 9 bases and the V segment lost 3 bases, leaving 1 base of the junction unmatched. The CDR3 runs to 12 residues. The CDR3 DNA is TGTGCCATCAGTGAAGACAGGGGTGAGCAGTTCTTC. Its translation: CAISEDRGEQFF.

The chain uses TRBV5-1 and TRBJ1-2; 8 positions match TRBD1. With V trimmed by 5 bases and J by 6 bases, 12 bases remained unmatched. Germline lookup yields CDR1 SGHRS and CDR2 YFSETQ. The CDR3 consists of 15 residues. Here the CDR3 reads CASRDRVGTLNGYTF. The CDR3 nucleotides read TGCGCCAGCAGGGACAGGGTTGGGACCTTAAATGGCTACACCTTC.

The V call is TRBV5-1, the J call TRBJ2-5, with 15 bases fitting TRBD2. Per germline, CDR1 SGHRS and CDR2 YFSETQ. With 4 bases clipped from V and 9 bases from J, the junction kept 10 bases outside the gene matches. This CDR3 has 16 amino acids. CDR3 coding DNA: TGCGCCAGCAGCCCTGGACTAGCGGGAGGGTCGGTGGCCCAGTACTTC. This gives the protein CASSPGLAGGSVAQYF.

V gene TRBV6-2 or TRBV6-3 combines with J gene TRBJ2-5; a weak D match, TRBD1 (6 bases). Germline values: CDR1 MNHEY, CDR2 SVGEGT. The CDR3 extends over 13 amino acids. V gave up 2 bases and J gave up 2 bases, with 6 bases separating them. CDR3 in amino acids: CASSYGQQETQYF. In DNA, the CDR3 is TGTGCCAGCAGTTACGGACAGCAAGAGACCCAGTACTTC.

The J gene is TRBJ1-5, the V gene TRBV10-1; 7 positions match TRBD1. The CDR3 is 14 amino acids. V gave up 7 bases and J gave up 0 bases; unmatched junction bases: 3. Germline V lookup: CDR1 WNHNN, CDR2 SYGVQD (reference sequence). CDR3 loop: CASTGTVSNQPQHF. The CDR3 DNA sequence: TGCGCCAGCACCGGGACAGTTAGCAATCAGCCCCAGCATTTT.

CDR3 residues: CASSLARAGGRETQYF. In DNA, the CDR3 is TGTGCCAGCAGCTTGGCCAGGGCGGGAGGGCGAGAGACCCAGTACTTC. J is TRBJ2-5 and V is TRBV5-4, with 9 bases matching TRBD2. Germline-derived CDR1 and CDR2 are SGHNT and YYREEE (reference sequence). With V trimmed by 0 bases and J by 4 bases, 7 bases remained unmatched. The length of the CDR3 is 16 residues.

The chain has TRBV19 and TRBJ1-5; no definite D call. The CDR3 runs 15 residues. V gave up 7 bases and J gave up 1 base, with 14 bases separating them. Germline V gene data show CDR1 as LNHDA and CDR2 as SQIVND (reference sequence). The CDR3 sequence: CASIPSGLSNQPQHF. The DNA of the CDR3 is TGTGCCAGTATCCCGTCAGGATTGAGCAATCAGCCCCAGCATTTT.

The CDR3 DNA reads as TGTGCCATAGCGGACAGGGCCCACAATGAGCAGTTCTTC. Encoded protein: CAIADRAHNEQFF. This rearrangement joins TRBV10-3 to TRBJ2-1; 8 bases fit TRBD1. Germline lookup yields CDR1 ENHRY and CDR2 SYGVKD. Germline trimming cut 9 bases from V and 5 bases from J; bases unmatched to any gene: 6. This CDR3 has 13 amino acids.

This rearrangement joins TRBV7-2 to TRBJ1-3; 11 bases match TRBD1. V lost 5 bases to trimming and J lost 3 bases; unmatched junction nucleotides: 3. Germline CDR1 reads SGHTA; CDR2 reads FQGNSA. The CDR3 consists of 15 residues. As DNA, the CDR3 is TGTGCCAGCAGCCCGGGACAGGGGGGTGGAAACACCATATATTTT. It translates to CASSPGQGGGNTIYF.

This chain uses TRBV7-2 with TRBJ2-1; 9 bases align to TRBD2. CDR3 length: 16 amino acids. From germline, CDR1 is SGHTA and CDR2 FQGNSA. V gave up 4 bases and J gave up 6 bases; unmatched junction bases: 10. CDR3 in amino acids: CASSSGTSRGINEQFF. CDR3 in DNA: TGTGCCAGCAGCTCGGGGACTAGCAGGGGGATCAATGAGCAGTTCTTC.